This T cell receptor beta chain comes out of a study of T cell responses to AZD1222 COVID-19 vaccine. Study-wide results and caveats: Among spike-specific TCRs, nearly half reportedly target unmutated variant regions. Repertoires in all cases were sampled only once the peak T cell response had passed. Donors were mostly white British, more females; clonal diversity possibly underestimated. Spike was spanned by vaccine-associated CD4 TCRs, which were dominant at 160-218 and 743-854.

The count of this clone is one. Its specificity is not known. This table comes from immunoSEQ multiplex PCR, and its TCRdb copy is limited to in-frame clones, with some not included. Found here are some 150,000 clones, approximately 94% of them singletons; the top ten hold about 1.9%. Germline V gene sequence: CDR1 SGHRS, CDR2 YFSETQ. The CDR3 has 14 amino acids. V lost 5 bases to trimming and J lost 8 bases, with 17 bases between them. The genes are TRBV5-1 and TRBJ2-1; tentative D call: TRBD1 (5 bases). This specimen consisted of peripheral blood, obtained on day 0 of AZD1222 vaccination. This sequence originates from an adult in good health. The CDR3 DNA is TGCGCCAGCAGTCCAAAGGCAGGGATGGATGAGCAGTTCTTC. This translates into CASSPKAGMDEQFF.